A single sample is the source of the 23 T cell receptor beta chains below, sequenced in a study of blood T cells in healthy people across ages. Using a J-beta primer mix together with a sample-barcoded 5' primer, a second PCR was run for roughly 7 to 12 cycles. TCRdb independently ran MiXCR on the 5' RACE reads; one entry per CDR3 protein. The sample lists 920,000 or so distinct CDR3 sequences; 40% to 50% were seen once. The sequenced sample was blood. The receptors stem from a woman aged 60-75 years in good health.

The V and J genes are TRBV3-1 and TRBJ2-7; 7 bases align to TRBD2. The CDR3 runs to 15 residues. Per the germline V gene, CDR1 is LGHDT and CDR2 is YNNKEL (reference sequence). Trimming took 4 bases from V and 1 from J; bases not matched to a gene: 7. CDR3 nucleotides: TGTGCCAGCAGCCCGACTAGCATTTCTTCCTACGAGCAGTACTTC. Its protein product is CASSPTSISSYEQYF.

This clonotype came up a few times. The chain uses TRBV4-1 and TRBJ2-7; 11 bases line up with TRBD1. Unmatched junction bases numbered 7, after V lost 3 bases and J lost 3 bases. There are 16 residues in the CDR3. Germline V CDR1 and CDR2: MGHRA, YSYEKL. CDR3 loop: CASSHPSGTGGYEQYF. In nucleotides, the CDR3 is TGCGCCAGCAGCCACCCCTCCGGGACAGGGGGCTACGAGCAGTACTTC.

This clonotype was recorded many times. The J gene is TRBJ2-7, the V gene TRBV10-2; D may be TRBD1 (6 bases). CDR3 size: 16 residues. The germline V and J ends were trimmed by 3 bases and 6 bases, with 21 bases remaining between them. Germline CDR1 is WSHSY and CDR2 is SAAADI. The CDR3 bases are TGCGCCAGCAGTGATCAACCCCCAGGGGTAAAGGGCGAGCAGTACTTC. Protein sequence: CASSDQPPGVKGEQYF.

The CDR3 is CASSLELTPGGHQPQHF. The CDR3 DNA follows: TGCGCCAGCAGCTTGGAATTGACCCCTGGGGGACATCAGCCCCAGCATTTT. The chain employs TRBV5-1 and TRBJ1-5; possibly TRBD1 for D (5 bases). The CDR3 covers 17 residues. Trimming cost V 0 bases and J 5 bases, with 18 bases left between them. Germline V lookup: CDR1 SGHRS, CDR2 YFSETQ.

This clonotype appeared a single time. Relative to the germline gene, one junction end is altered; a read error may explain this. V and J are TRBV5-1 and TRBJ1-2; D ambiguous. From germline, CDR1 is SGHRS and CDR2 YFSETQ. The CDR3 is made up of 13 amino acids. The CDR3 nucleotides read TGCGCCAGCAGCTTGGAAGGGAGCTATGGCAACACCTTC. Amino acid sequence: CASSLEGSYGNTF.

The CDR3 coding sequence is TGCAGTGCTAGAGATCACGCGTCATCTTTGGGAAAACTGTTTTTT. Translating it yields CSARDHASSLGKLFF. J is TRBJ1-4 and V is TRBV20-1; D unresolved. Germline lookup yields CDR1 DFQATT and CDR2 SNEGSKA (reference sequence). The ends were cut back, 0 bases at V and 10 bases at J, with 18 bases in the middle. The CDR3 contains 15 residues.

The rearrangement joins TRBV12-3 or TRBV12-4 to TRBJ2-3; D remains unclear. Trimming took 7 bases from V and 1 from J, leaving 18 bases between them. The CDR3 runs to 16 residues. The CDR3 reads CASTPNRASRTDTQYF. The CDR3 coding sequence is TGTGCCAGCACCCCGAACCGAGCGTCTCGCACAGATACGCAGTATTTT.

This clonotype showed up just a few times. The chain has TRBV4-2 and TRBJ1-2, with D uncertain. CDR1 LGHNA and CDR2 YNFKEQ come from the germline V gene. CDR3 length equals 13 residues. The V and J ends lost 4 bases and 7 bases respectively, with 13 bases between them. As DNA, the CDR3 is TGTGCCAGCAGCCCCCCGGACGGAATTGGCTACACCTTC. It yields the protein CASSPPDGIGYTF.

This sequence joins TRBV6-5 and TRBJ2-7; maybe TRBD1 (6 bases). The CDR3 is 14 amino acids. The V gene lost 2 bases and the J gene lost 6 bases, with 14 bases spanning the gap. From germline, CDR1 is MNHEY and CDR2 SVGAGI. CDR3 nucleotides: TGTGCCAGCAGTTACCACGACAGGTCCGGCGAGCAGTACTTC. Translating it yields CASSYHDRSGEQYF.

The chain carries TRBV27 and TRBJ1-5; 9 bases agree with TRBD1. The CDR3 is made up of 17 amino acids. Germline CDR1 is MNHEY and CDR2 is SMNVEV (reference sequence). The junction had 11 bases not matched to a gene; V was cut back by 4 bases and J by 4 bases. CDR3 sequence: CASSWDRDQAENQPQHF. As DNA, the CDR3 is TGTGCCAGCAGTTGGGACAGGGACCAAGCAGAGAATCAGCCCCAGCATTTT.

The chain links TRBV27 to TRBJ2-1; no definite D call. Trimming pared 8 bases from V and 5 bases from J, leaving 13 bases between. This CDR3 has 13 amino acids. Germline loops: CDR1 MNHEY, CDR2 SMNVEV (reference sequence). CDR3 sequence (DNA): TGTGCCAGCCCCTCTCCGGCACACAATGAGCAGTTCTTC. This gives the protein CASPSPAHNEQFF.

This clonotype was recorded once. This chain joins TRBV7-6 and TRBJ2-2; D tentatively fits TRBD1 or TRBD2 (5 bases each). The germline CDR1 and CDR2 sequences are SGHVS and FNYEAQ. The CDR3 is made up of 17 amino acids. Between the trimmed V and J ends, which lost 5 bases and 0 bases, there was a span of 16 bases. The CDR3 is CASSHEKRGPNTGELFF. In DNA form, the CDR3 reads TGTGCCAGCAGCCACGAAAAACGGGGACCGAACACCGGGGAGCTGTTTTTT. Together with reference TRBV7-6 and TRBJ2-2, the CDR3 gives the full variable domain: GAGVSQSPRYKVTKRGQDVALRCDPISGHVSLYWYRQALGQGPEFLTYFNYEAQQDKSGLPNDRFSAERPEGSISTLTIQRTEQRDSAMYRCASSHEKRGPNTGELFFGEGSRLTVL.

This clonotype was picked up many times. The gene calls are TRBV10-1 and TRBJ2-5, with 8 bases aligning to TRBD1. CDR3 length: 16 residues. From germline, CDR1 is WNHNN and CDR2 SYGVQD (reference sequence). Trimming at V came to 9 bases and at J to 2 bases, leaving 14 bases not matched to a gene. DNA for the CDR3: TGCGCCAGAGGACCCCTTAGGAGACAGGGGCAAGAGACCCAGTACTTC. Translated: CARGPLRRQGQETQYF.

Worth noting for this clonotype: A clone one base away is much larger, so this may be a read error. J is TRBJ2-5 and V is TRBV10-3; 9 bases match TRBD2. The CDR3 has 14 amino acids. The V gene end was trimmed by 5 bases and the J gene end by 3 bases; junction bases not matched to a gene: 4. CDR1 and CDR2 (germline): ENHRY, SYGVKD. In DNA, the CDR3 is TGTGCCATCAGTATAGCGGGAGCGGAAGAGACCCAGTACTTC. This sequence encodes CAISIAGAEETQYF.

This chain joins TRBV5-1 and TRBJ1-1; D is ambiguous. The germline V gene has CDR1 SGHRS and CDR2 YFSETQ. CDR3 length: 15 amino acids. Trimming left V 3 bases short and J 5 bases short, with 17 bases between. CDR3: CASSSQPGLLTEAFF. The CDR3 DNA sequence: TGCGCCAGCAGCTCGCAACCCGGACTGCTAACTGAAGCTTTCTTT.

A few counts support this clonotype. CDR3 DNA: TGTGCCAGCAGCAAAAAGGGTGAGACTAGGGGAAGGAATGAGCAGTTCTTC. The encoded protein is CASSKKGETRGRNEQFF. The gene calls are TRBV21-1 and TRBJ2-1; the D call in the table, TRBD2, was not verified against the DNA. TRBV21-1 is a listed pseudogene. This CDR3 has 17 residues.

This clonotype was counted a few times. A much larger clone differs from this one at a single base, so this may be a read error. The chain combines TRBV10-3 with TRBJ2-7; D gene unclear. CDR1 and CDR2 (germline): ENHRY, SYGVKD. V lost 3 bases and J lost 0, with 3 bases in between. The CDR3 is 12 amino acids. The CDR3 DNA reads TGTGCCATCAGTGACAACTCCTACGAGCAGTACTTC. Translating gives CAISDNSYEQYF.

This clonotype was seen a few times. The chain employs TRBV29-1 and TRBJ2-1; D is possibly TRBD2 (6 bases). V gave up 6 bases and J gave up 0 bases, with 12 bases separating them. CDR3 length: 14 residues. Looked up from germline, CDR1 is SQVTM and CDR2 is ANQGSEA. This CDR3 is CSVRRGNSYNEQFF. The CDR3 DNA reads as TGCAGCGTGAGGAGGGGAAACTCCTACAATGAGCAGTTCTTC.

The chain uses TRBV25-1 and TRBJ2-1; no firm D call. The J call is uncertain, as TRBJ2-7 better fits the DNA end. CDR3 length: 15 amino acids. Germline V gives CDR1 MGHDK, CDR2 SYGVNS. The CDR3 DNA reads as TGTGCCAGCAGTGAATCTCTGGGTGCCTACAATGAGCAGTACTTC. This encodes CASSESLGAYNEQYF.

The chain joins TRBV10-3 to TRBJ2-1; the match to TRBD2 covers 10 bases. Losses at the gene ends were 10 bases for V and 5 bases for J; bases not matched to a gene: 14. CDR3 size: 16 residues. The V gene's germline CDR1 is ENHRY and CDR2 SYGVKD. The CDR3 DNA reads as TGTGCCACCCGGGGGGCTAGCGGGAGATTCGACAATGAGCAGTTCTTC. Amino acid sequence: CATRGASGRFDNEQFF.

The chain has TRBV28 and TRBJ2-4; 7 nucleotides line up with TRBD2. The J call is uncertain, as TRBJ2-5 better fits the DNA end. CDR3 length equals 17 residues. CDR1 is MDHEN, CDR2 SYDVKM, per germline. The CDR3 DNA follows: TGTGCCAGCCGCCCCCCCGTGGGAGGGATAGGGGAAGAGACCCAGTACTTC. It codes for CASRPPVGGIGEETQYF.

This clonotype has only a few counts. V gene TRBV27 combines with J gene TRBJ2-7, with D tentatively TRBD2 (5 bases). CDR3 length: 16 residues. CDR1 MNHEY and CDR2 SMNVEV come from the germline V gene (reference sequence). Between the trimmed V and J ends, which lost 1 base and 3 bases, there was a span of 16 bases. Written as DNA, the CDR3 is TGTGCCAGCAGTTTATACGCGACGGGATCTGACTACGAGCAGTACTTC. Its protein is CASSLYATGSDYEQYF.

This clonotype has a single count. The chain is built from TRBV27 and TRBJ2-4; 13 nucleotides align to TRBD2. TRBJ2-5 matches the DNA end more closely, so the J call is doubtful. Germline CDR1 is MNHEY and CDR2 is SMNVEV (reference sequence). CDR3 size: 16 residues. DNA of the CDR3: TGTGCCAGCAGTCCATGGACTAGCGGGGGCCAAGAGACCCAGTACTTC. Translating it yields CASSPWTSGGQETQYF.